This T cell receptor beta chain was observed in a study of STAT5B mutations in CD4+ large granular lymphocyte leukemia. The V and J ends lost 6 bases and 4 bases, in that order; junction bases with no gene match: 9. Germline V lookup: CDR1 MNHEY, CDR2 SVGAGI. The CDR3 spans 15 residues. There are a few counts of this clone. The survey-level immunoSEQ assay was used. Clones were sequenced by immunoSEQ multiplex PCR, and TCRdb holds only the in-frame ones, with some missing. This table has roughly 32,000 clones, 72% appearing once. The chain couples TRBV6-5 to TRBJ2-7; 10 nucleotides align to TRBD1. The sequence was collected from a human donor in good health. Specimen: CD4+ T cells from blood buffy coats. DNA for the CDR3: TGTGCCAGCAGACCGGGGGGACAGGGGAGGTACGAGCAGTACTTC. Translating gives CASRPGGQGRYEQYF.